Included here is one T cell receptor (beta chain) sequence, with context. Its specificity is not known. The germline V gene encodes CDR1 SGHTA and CDR2 FQGTGA. With 5 bases clipped from V and 4 bases from J, the junction kept 3 bases outside the gene matches. There are 16 residues in the CDR3. The source of the sample is a study of shared clonotypes between healthy human individuals. Study results and caveats: Among donors, clonotype sharing was expected to be affected by sequencing depth.

TCRdb's table, derived via immunoSEQ multiplex PCR, lists solely in-frame clones and lacks some. Here the sample spans about 490,000 clones, approximately 78% being singletons. The receptor was isolated from a woman between 40 and 55 years old in good health. Some clones in this sample may be carry-over from other donors' samples. Sequenced input: PBMCs. This chain joins TRBV7-3 and TRBJ2-3; TRBD2 agrees at 16 bases. CDR3 coding DNA: TGTGCCAGCAGCCCGGGACTAGCGGGAGGGCCAGATACGCAGTATTTT. As protein: CASSPGLAGGPDTQYF.